The T cell receptor beta chain described here comes from a study of control samples from healthy donors and cancer patients (dated by TCRdb to the early 2020s). A word on this clone: What this receptor recognizes is not known. Base qualities were left out, and no much larger clone turns up one base away.

The germline V gene (reference sequence) sets CDR1 to LGHDT and CDR2 to YNNKEL. The CDR3, from cysteine to phenylalanine, totals 14 residues. The only DNA kept is the CDR3, 42 bases in frame from the first base. V and J are trimmed by 4 bases and 0 bases, and the gene matches miss 3 bases of the junction. The method was the immunoSEQ multiplex PCR assay. Sourced from immuneACCESS, this table was stored by TCRdb with only in-frame sequences that have V and J called. A share of the clones is absent; for the studies checked, an unresolved V gene accounts for under half, and the remainder has no known explanation. The sample table shows over 200,000 clones, and roughly four fifths are seen once. The ten largest clones capture 10% to 15% of the sample.

This sequence originates from a woman aged 55-75 years with lung cancer. Rearrangement joined TRBV3-1 (or the pseudogene TRBV3-2) to TRBJ2-7; TRBD1 fits 7 bases in the junction. Sequencing input: PBMCs. The CDR3 loop reads CASSPGTVSYEQYF. DNA sequence: TGTGCCAGCAGCCCCGGGACAGTCTCCTACGAGCAGTACTTC.